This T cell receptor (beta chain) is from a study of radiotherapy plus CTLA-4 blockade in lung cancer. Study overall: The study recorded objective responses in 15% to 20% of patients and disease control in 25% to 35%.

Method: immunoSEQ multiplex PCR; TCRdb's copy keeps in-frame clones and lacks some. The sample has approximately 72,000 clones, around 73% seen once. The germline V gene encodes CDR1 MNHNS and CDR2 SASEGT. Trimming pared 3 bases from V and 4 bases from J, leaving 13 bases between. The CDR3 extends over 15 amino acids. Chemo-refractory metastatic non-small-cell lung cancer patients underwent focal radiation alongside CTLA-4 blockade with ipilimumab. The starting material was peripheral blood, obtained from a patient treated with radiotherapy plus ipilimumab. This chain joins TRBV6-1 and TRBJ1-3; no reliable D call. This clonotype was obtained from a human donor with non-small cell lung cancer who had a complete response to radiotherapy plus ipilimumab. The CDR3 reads CASSDGGAGGNTIYF. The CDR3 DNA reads TGTGCCAGCAGTGATGGTGGTGCGGGGGGAAACACCATATATTTT.